One sample yielded the 6 T cell receptor beta chains listed below, sequenced in a study of tumor-infiltrating lymphocytes in primary liver carcinoma. From roughly 21-30 mg of unsorted bulk tissue, DNA and RNA were co-extracted together. The authors made TCR beta cDNA from 450 to 600 ng total RNA with a constant-region primer. Library construction for TCR beta comprised three nested multiplex PCR rounds performed with slightly modified ARM-PCR. Researchers ran the first two PCR rounds for roughly 10 cycles each with TRBV1-TRBV30 forward primers and a C-beta reverse primer. TCRdb reanalysed the multiplex PCR reads using MiXCR and keeps one entry per CDR3 protein. The repertoire includes 100,000 to 150,000 distinct CDR3 sequences, 50% to 65% of them detected once, and 7% to 10% sits in the top ten. Sequences were obtained from liver tumor tissue from sampling region 1. Described subset: tumor region T1, superior pole. The receptors here all came from a woman between 55 and 75 years old with primary liver carcinoma and hepatitis B virus infection.

The chain carries TRBV11-2 and TRBJ1-1; tentative D call: TRBD1 (6 bases). Trimming pared 5 bases from V and 4 bases from J, leaving 20 bases between. Germline V lookup: CDR1 SGHAT, CDR2 FQNNGV. This CDR3 is built from 16 residues. The CDR3 DNA reads TGTGCCAGCAGCCCGCCCGGGGGGGCGCTTACCACTGAAGCTTTCTTT. This encodes CASSPPGGALTTEAFF.

Comment on this clonotype: With a much larger clone just one base away, this may be a read error. This chain links TRBV20-1 with TRBJ1-1; a weak D match, TRBD1 (5 bases). There are 17 residues in the CDR3. CDR1 is DFQATT, CDR2 SNEGSKA, per germline (reference sequence). The CDR3 DNA reads TGCAGTGTTAGAGATTCCTTAACTGGGACCATGAACACTGAAGCTTTCTTT. Translating it yields CSVRDSLTGTMNTEAFF.

Points on this clonotype: This could be a read error, since a much larger clone is one nucleotide away. The V gene is TRBV12-3 or TRBV12-4, the J gene TRBJ2-7; tentative D call: TRBD1 (5 bases). V gave up 6 bases and J gave up 0 bases, with 21 bases separating them. The CDR3 spans 17 residues. CDR3 amino acids: CASSLSTTGPASYEQYF. The CDR3 DNA sequence: TGTGCCAGCAGCTTGTCTACCACAGGACCAGCCTCCTACGAGCAGTACTTC.

In the case of this clonotype: One base away lies a much larger clone, so this may be a sequencing read error. V usage is TRBV29-1 and J usage is TRBJ1-1; tentative D call: TRBD1 (5 bases). This CDR3 is built from 13 residues. Germline CDR1 reads SQVTM; CDR2 reads ANQGSEA. The V end lost 8 bases, the J end lost 5 bases, and 18 bases lay between the germline ends. CDR3 coding DNA: TGCAGCATCGCCGGGACGGGAGGGACTGAAGCTTTCTTT. Its translation: CSIAGTGGTEAFF.

Remarks on this clonotype: The junction differs from germline at one of its ends, possibly a read error. The chain combines TRBV14 with TRBJ2-7, with D maybe TRBD1 (6 bases). Germline CDR1 and CDR2: SGHDN and FVKESK. The CDR3 has 15 residues. CDR3 amino acids: CVSSQDWGLAHEQYF. The CDR3 DNA reads TGTGTCAGCAGCCAAGATTGGGGGCTAGCTCACGAGCAGTACTTC.

This clonotype came up a few times. This chain connects TRBV7-8 to TRBJ2-7; D possibly matches TRBD1 or TRBD2 (5 bases each). Trimming removed 5 bases from V and 3 bases from J, with 17 bases in between. Germline V gives CDR1 SGHVS, CDR2 FQNEAQ. The CDR3 has 15 amino acids. CDR3 loop: CASSHPGAPLYEQYF. The CDR3 DNA reads TGTGCCAGCAGCCATCCCGGGGCCCCCCTCTACGAGCAGTACTTC.